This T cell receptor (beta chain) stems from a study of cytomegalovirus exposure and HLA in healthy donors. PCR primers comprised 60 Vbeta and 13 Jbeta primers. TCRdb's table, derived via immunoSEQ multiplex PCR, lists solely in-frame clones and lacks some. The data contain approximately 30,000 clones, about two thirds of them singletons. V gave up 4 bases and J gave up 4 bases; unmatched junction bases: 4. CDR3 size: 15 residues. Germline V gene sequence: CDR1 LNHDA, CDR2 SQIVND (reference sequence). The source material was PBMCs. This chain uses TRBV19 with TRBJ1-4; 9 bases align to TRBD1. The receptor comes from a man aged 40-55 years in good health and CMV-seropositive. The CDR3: CASSTPGQGNEKLFF. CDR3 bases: TGTGCCAGTAGTACTCCGGGACAGGGTAATGAAAAACTGTTTTTT.